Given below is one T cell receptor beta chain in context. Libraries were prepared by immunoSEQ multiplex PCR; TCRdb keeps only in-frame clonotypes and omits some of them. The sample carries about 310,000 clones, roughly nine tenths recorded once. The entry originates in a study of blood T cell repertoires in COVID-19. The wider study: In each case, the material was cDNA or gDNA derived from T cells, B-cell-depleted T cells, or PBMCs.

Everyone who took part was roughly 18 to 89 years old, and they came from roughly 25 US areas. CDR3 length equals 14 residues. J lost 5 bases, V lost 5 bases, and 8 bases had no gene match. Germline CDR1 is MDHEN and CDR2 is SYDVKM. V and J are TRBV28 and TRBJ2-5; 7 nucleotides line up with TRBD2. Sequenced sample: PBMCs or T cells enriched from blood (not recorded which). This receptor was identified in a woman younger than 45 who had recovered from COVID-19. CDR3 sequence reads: CASSGGSRRETQYF. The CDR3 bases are TGTGCCAGCAGTGGCGGGAGCCGTAGGGAGACCCAGTACTTC.